The following is a T cell receptor beta chain sequence with its context. The method was immunoSEQ multiplex PCR; TCRdb's version includes in-frame clones alone and lacks a portion of them. The sample lists about 210,000 clones, about four fifths seen once, with 7.8% in the top ten. This record comes from a study of blood T cell repertoires in COVID-19. Study context: Collection of acute and convalescent COVID-19 samples took place in the United States, Italy and Spain.

Germline V gene lookup returns CDR1 SGDLS and CDR2 YYNGEE. Trimming removed 4 bases from V and 4 bases from J; junction bases left unmatched: 8. This CDR3 contains 14 residues. The sample consisted of peripheral blood. This chain connects TRBV9 to TRBJ2-7; 7 bases are shared with TRBD1. The origin of this receptor is a woman of 80 years or more with COVID-19, enrolled during active disease. CDR3 DNA sequence: TGTGCCAGCAGCCCATGGGACAGAGTGTACGAGCAGTACTTC. Encoded protein: CASSPWDRVYEQYF. The whole variable domain, remainder taken from reference TRBV9 and TRBJ2-7, is DSGVTQTPKHLITATGQRVTLRCSPRSGDLSVYWYQQSLDQGLQFLIQYYNGEERAKGNILERFSAQQFPDLHSELNLSSLELGDSALYFCASSPWDRVYEQYFGPGTRLTVT.